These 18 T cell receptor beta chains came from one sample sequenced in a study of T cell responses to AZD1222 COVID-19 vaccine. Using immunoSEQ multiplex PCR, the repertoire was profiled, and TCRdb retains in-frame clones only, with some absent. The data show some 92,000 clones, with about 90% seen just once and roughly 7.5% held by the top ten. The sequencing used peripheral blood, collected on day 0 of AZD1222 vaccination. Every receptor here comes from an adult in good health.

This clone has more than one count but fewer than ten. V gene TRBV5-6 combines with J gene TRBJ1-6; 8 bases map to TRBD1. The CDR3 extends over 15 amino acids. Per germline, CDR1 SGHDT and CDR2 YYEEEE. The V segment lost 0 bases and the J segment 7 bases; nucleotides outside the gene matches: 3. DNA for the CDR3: TGTGCCAGCAGCTTGGTGACAGGGGCAAATTCACCCCTCCACTTT. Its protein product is CASSLVTGANSPLHF.

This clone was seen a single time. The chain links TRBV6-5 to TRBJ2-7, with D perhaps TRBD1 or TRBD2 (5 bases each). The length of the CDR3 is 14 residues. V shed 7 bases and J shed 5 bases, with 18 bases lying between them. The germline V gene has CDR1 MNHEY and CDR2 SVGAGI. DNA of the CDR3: TGTGCCAGCAACCCCCAGGGACCGTTTAACGAGCAGTACTTC. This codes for CASNPQGPFNEQYF.

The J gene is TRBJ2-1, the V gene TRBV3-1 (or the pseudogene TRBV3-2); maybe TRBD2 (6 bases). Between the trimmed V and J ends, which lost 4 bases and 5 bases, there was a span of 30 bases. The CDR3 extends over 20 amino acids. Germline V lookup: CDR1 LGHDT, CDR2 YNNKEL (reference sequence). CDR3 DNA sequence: TGTGCCAGCAGCCTATCCCCTTATTTCTCCGCTAGCGTCGACCACAATGAGCAGTTCTTC. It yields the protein CASSLSPYFSASVDHNEQFF.

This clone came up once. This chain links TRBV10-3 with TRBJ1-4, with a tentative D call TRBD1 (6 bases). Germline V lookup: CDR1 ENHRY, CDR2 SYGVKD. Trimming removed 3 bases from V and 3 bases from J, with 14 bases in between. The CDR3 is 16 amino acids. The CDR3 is CAISDSRGAANEKLFF. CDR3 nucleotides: TGTGCCATCAGTGATTCAAGGGGGGCTGCTAATGAAAAACTGTTTTTT.

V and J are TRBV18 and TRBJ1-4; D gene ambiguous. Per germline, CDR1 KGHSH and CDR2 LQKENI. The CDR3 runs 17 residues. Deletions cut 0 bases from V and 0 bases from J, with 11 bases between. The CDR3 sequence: CASSPPGGGTTNEKLFF. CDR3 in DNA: TGTGCCAGCTCACCACCCGGTGGCGGAACAACTAATGAAAAACTGTTTTTT.

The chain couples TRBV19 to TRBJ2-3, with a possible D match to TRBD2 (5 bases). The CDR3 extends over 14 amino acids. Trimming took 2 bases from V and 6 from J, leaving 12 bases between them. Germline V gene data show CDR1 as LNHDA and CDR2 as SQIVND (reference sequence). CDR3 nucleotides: TGTGCCAGTAGTATACCTAGCCGAGGGGATACGCAGTATTTT. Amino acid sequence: CASSIPSRGDTQYF. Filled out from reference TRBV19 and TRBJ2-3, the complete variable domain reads DGGITQSPKYLFRKEGQNVTLSCEQNLNHDAMYWYRQDPGQGLRLIYYSQIVNDFQKGDIAEGYSVSREKKESFPLTVTSAQKNPTAFYLCASSIPSRGDTQYFGPGTRLTVL.

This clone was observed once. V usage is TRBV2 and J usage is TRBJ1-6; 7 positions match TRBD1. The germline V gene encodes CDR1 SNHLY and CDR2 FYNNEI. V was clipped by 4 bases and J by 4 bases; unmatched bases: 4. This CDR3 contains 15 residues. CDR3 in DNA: TGTGCCAGCAGTGTCGGACAGGCTTATAATTCACCCCTCCACTTT. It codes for CASSVGQAYNSPLHF.

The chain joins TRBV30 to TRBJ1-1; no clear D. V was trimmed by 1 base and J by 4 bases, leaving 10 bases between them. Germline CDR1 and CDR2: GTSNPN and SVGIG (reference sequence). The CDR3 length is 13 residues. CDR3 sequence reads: CAWSAGEVTEAFF. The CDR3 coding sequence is TGTGCCTGGAGTGCCGGGGAGGTCACTGAAGCTTTCTTT.

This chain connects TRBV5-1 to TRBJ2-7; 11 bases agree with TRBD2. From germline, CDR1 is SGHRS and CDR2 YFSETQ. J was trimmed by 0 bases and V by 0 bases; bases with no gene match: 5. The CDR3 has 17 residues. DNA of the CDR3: TGCGCCAGCAGCTTGGGGACTAGCGGGCCGCACTCCTACGAGCAGTACTTC. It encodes CASSLGTSGPHSYEQYF.

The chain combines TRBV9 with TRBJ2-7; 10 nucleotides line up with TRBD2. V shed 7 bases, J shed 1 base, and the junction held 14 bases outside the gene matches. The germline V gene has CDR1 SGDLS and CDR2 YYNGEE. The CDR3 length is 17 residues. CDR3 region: CASGAGHTSGDSYEQYF. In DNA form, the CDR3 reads TGTGCCAGCGGGGCCGGCCATACTAGCGGGGATTCCTACGAGCAGTACTTC.

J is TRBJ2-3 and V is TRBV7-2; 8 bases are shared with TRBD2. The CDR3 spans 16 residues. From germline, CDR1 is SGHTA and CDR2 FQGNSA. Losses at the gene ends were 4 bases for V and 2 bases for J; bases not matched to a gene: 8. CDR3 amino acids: CASSSLPGGNTDTQYF. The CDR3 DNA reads TGTGCCAGCAGCTCCTTGCCGGGAGGGAACACAGATACGCAGTATTTT.

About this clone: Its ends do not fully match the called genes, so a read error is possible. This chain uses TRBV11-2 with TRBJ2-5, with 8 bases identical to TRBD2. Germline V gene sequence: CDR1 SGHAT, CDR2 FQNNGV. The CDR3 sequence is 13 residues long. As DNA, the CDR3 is TGTGCCAGCAGGTTAGCGGGATTAGAGACCCAGTACTTC. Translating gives CASRLAGLETQYF.

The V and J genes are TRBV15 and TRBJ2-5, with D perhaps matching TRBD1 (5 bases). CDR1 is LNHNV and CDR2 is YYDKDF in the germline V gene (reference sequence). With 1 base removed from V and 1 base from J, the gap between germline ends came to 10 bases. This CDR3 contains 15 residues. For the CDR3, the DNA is TGTGCCACCAGCAGAGGCAAACAGGCCCAAGAGACCCAGTACTTC. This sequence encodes CATSRGKQAQETQYF.

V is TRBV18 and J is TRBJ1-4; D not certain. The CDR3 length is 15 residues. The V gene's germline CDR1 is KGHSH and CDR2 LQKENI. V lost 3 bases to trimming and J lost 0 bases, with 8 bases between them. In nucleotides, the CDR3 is TGTGCCAGCTCACCGCGACGGGCAACTAATGAAAAACTGTTTTTT. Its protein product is CASSPRRATNEKLFF.

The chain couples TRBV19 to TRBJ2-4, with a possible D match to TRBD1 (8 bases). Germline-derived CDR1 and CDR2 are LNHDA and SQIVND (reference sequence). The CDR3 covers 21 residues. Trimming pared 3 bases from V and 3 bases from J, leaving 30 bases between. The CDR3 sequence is CASSMWGAGQVGDWDKNIQYF. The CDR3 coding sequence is TGTGCCAGTAGTATGTGGGGAGCGGGACAGGTTGGAGATTGGGACAAAAACATTCAGTACTTC.

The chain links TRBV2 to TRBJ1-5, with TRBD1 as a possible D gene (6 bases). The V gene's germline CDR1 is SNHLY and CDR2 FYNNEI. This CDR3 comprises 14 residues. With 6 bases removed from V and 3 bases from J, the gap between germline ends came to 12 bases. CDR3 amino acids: CASSAGGPNQPQHF. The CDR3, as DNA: TGTGCCAGCAGCGCCGGGGGCCCCAATCAGCCCCAGCATTTT.

The CDR3 sequence is CASIAQGFHTEAFF. For the CDR3, the DNA is TGCGCCAGCATTGCTCAGGGGTTTCACACTGAAGCTTTCTTT. This chain uses TRBV10-2 with TRBJ1-1, with D perhaps matching TRBD1 (6 bases). This CDR3 has 14 amino acids. Germline CDR1 is WSHSY and CDR2 is SAAADI. Trimming removed 7 bases at V and 3 bases at J, with 15 bases between.

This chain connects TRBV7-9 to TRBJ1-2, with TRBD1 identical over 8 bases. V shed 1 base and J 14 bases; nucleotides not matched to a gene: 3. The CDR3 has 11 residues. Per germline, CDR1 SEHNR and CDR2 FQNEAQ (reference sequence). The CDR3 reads CASSLGQGQTF. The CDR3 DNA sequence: TGTGCCAGCAGCTTAGGACAGGGGCAAACCTTC.